A selection of T cell receptor beta chains follows, all from one sample in a study of blood T cell repertoires in COVID-19. Sequencing used immunoSEQ multiplex PCR; TCRdb keeps in-frame clones, though not all of them. The data contain roughly 180,000 clones, about 75% of them singletons. The material sequenced was peripheral blood. The receptors shown here come from a woman aged 45-65 years with active or convalescent COVID-19. CDR3s include the opening cysteine and the closing phenylalanine or tryptophan. A D gene is named only where the DNA matches it firmly.

>.|TRBV24-1|18|TRBJ1-2
CATSFATWGEGLGYGYTF
>.|TRBV20-1|10|TRBJ1-2
CSAYSYGYTF
>.|TRBV7-9|15|TRBJ1-3
CASSLPGVSGNTIYF
>.|TRBV6-1|15|TRBJ2-3
CASSSLASGTDTQYF
>TRBD1|TRBV27|14|TRBJ2-1
CASSTRTGAPEQFF
>.|TRBV28|16|TRBJ2-7
CASRERGALSSYEQYF
>.|TRBV9|16|TRBJ1-3
CASGALEQGPGNTIYF
>TRBD1|TRBV19|14|TRBJ1-6
CASSMRGQGSPLHF
>.|TRBV5-1|15|TRBJ2-3
CASSLEFRDTDTQYF
>TRBD1|TRBV5-1|17|TRBJ2-2
CASSLAGDRGRGGELFF
>.|TRBV7-8|15|TRBJ1-4
CASSLGRGLGEKLFF
>TRBD1|TRBV6-5|13|TRBJ1-2
CASSTRTGYGYTF
>.|TRBV7-2|15|TRBJ2-2
CASSPRGPNTGELFF
>TRBD2|TRBV2|16|TRBJ2-4
CASSLAGEGAKNIQYF
>.|TRBV23-1|17|TRBJ2-1
CASSHPGPSGTYNEQFF
>.|TRBV7-2|13|TRBJ1-2
CASSLSGVGGYTF
>.|TRBV27|14|TRBJ1-6
CASREGIANSPLHF
>.|TRBV4-3|16|TRBJ1-1
CASSQGLRTRNTEAFF
>.|TRBV2|13|TRBJ2-3
CASSPPAGQGQYF
>TRBD2|TRBV3-1/TRBV3-2|16|TRBJ2-7
CASSRGGLAEPYEQYF
>.|TRBV19|14|TRBJ1-2
CASSIRGHPYGYTF
>.|TRBV2|14|TRBJ2-7
CASSGDPAAGEQYF
>.|TRBV12-3/TRBV12-4|13|TRBJ1-2
CASSLIDNYGYTF
>TRBD1|TRBV28|17|TRBJ1-1
CASSLPGQGVLRTEAFF
>.|TRBV6-5|14|TRBJ1-1
CASSYSGQGTEAFF
>.|TRBV6-6|12|TRBJ2-3
CASRGGTDTQYF
>.|TRBV2|15|TRBJ2-1
CASSEPGTPYNEQFF
>.|TRBV18|17|TRBJ1-6
CASSPPATGIYNSPLHF
>.|TRBV28|14|TRBJ1-5
CASRFTGLGQPQHF
>.|TRBV6-2/TRBV6-3|14|TRBJ2-7
CASSVTGLPTEQYF
>.|TRBV29-1|13|TRBJ1-1
CSVALTVVTEAFF
>TRBD1|TRBV7-9|16|TRBJ1-3
CASSLEGRGLGNTIYF
>.|TRBV12-3/TRBV12-4|12|TRBJ2-1
CASTLNRVEQFF
>TRBD2|TRBV5-4|19|TRBJ2-1
CASSPSLLTSGSLIFEQFF
>TRBD2|TRBV24-1|16|TRBJ2-5
CATSDRPSGAGETQYF
>.|TRBV28|13|TRBJ2-5
CASSSRLAETQYF
>TRBD1|TRBV28|15|TRBJ2-7
CASSTPGQGAGEQYF
>.|TRBV11-2|15|TRBJ2-1
CASSFEGDAYNEQFF
>TRBD1|TRBV7-2|15|TRBJ1-2
CASSLAGTDSYGYTF
>.|TRBV6-6|16|TRBJ1-4
CASSYSRPGLGEKLFF
>.|TRBV18|13|TRBJ2-3
CASSPPEGDTQYF
>TRBD1|TRBV5-6|15|TRBJ1-2
CASSFGQDSNYGYTF
>TRBD1|TRBV18|14|TRBJ2-1
CASSQQGALGEQFF
>.|TRBV6-5|15|TRBJ1-1
CASSYGGGGNTEAFF
>.|TRBV18|17|TRBJ1-1
CASSLRSAGVKVTEAFF
>TRBD1|TRBV11-2|15|TRBJ2-3
CASSSADRGTDTQYF
>.|TRBV27|17|TRBJ2-1
CASRPFWLEDKYNEQFF
>TRBD1|TRBV12-3/TRBV12-4|12|TRBJ1-1
CASRRDRREAFF
>TRBD1|TRBV10-3|15|TRBJ1-3
CAISDLGGAGNTIYF
>.|TRBV7-2|15|TRBJ1-2
CASSFQGMLDGGYTF
>TRBD2|TRBV6-2/TRBV6-3|16|TRBJ2-1
CASSRIPGLARSEQFF